This T cell receptor (beta chain) was obtained from a study of T cell responses to AZD1222 COVID-19 vaccine. General study results and limits: Repertoires were sampled only after the peak T cell response. Baseline seropositivity characterized only a handful of AZD1222 recipients.

In the case of this clone: Antigen: not known.

TCRdb's table, derived via immunoSEQ multiplex PCR, lists solely in-frame clones and lacks some. The data contain about 100,000 clones, 88% of them seen just once; the ten biggest clones take up about 1.8%. The CDR3 totals 11 residues. Germline assignment: CDR1 MNHEY and CDR2 SVGEGT. Trimming shortened V by 6 bases and J by 9 bases, and 10 bases separated the two germline ends. The specimen comprised peripheral blood, sampled on day 0 of AZD1222 vaccination. This sequence originates from an adult in good health. The V and J genes are TRBV6-2 or TRBV6-3 and TRBJ2-3; unclear D gene. The CDR3 sequence is CASSTSGTQYF. The CDR3 bases are TGTGCCAGCAGCACTTCAGGAACGCAGTATTTT.